The next 26 T cell receptor beta chains were all read from a single sample in a study of T cells in localized non-small cell lung cancer. TCRdb's copy holds only in-frame clones and misses some; the assay was immunoSEQ multiplex PCR. Of fewer than 40,000 clones listed, around 93% were seen once; the top ten hold roughly 7.9%. Source: peripheral blood, taken before any cancer treatment. Receptors were obtained from a female donor aged 60 or older with stage I lung adenocarcinoma.

The V call is TRBV7-8, the J call TRBJ2-7, with D perhaps assigned TRBD1 or TRBD2 (5 bases each). This CDR3 is 15 amino acids long. The V end was cut by 5 bases, the J end by 0 bases, with 14 bases between. Per the germline V gene, CDR1 is SGHVS and CDR2 is FQNEAQ. The CDR3 DNA reads TGTGCCAGCAGCCTTTGGGACGGAAGCTCCTACGAGCAGTACTTC. Its protein is CASSLWDGSSYEQYF.

The chain links TRBV11-3 to TRBJ2-2, with 7 bases fitting TRBD1. The CDR3 spans 16 residues. Germline trimming cut 1 base from V and 3 bases from J; bases unmatched to any gene: 5. CDR1 is SGHNT and CDR2 is YENEEA in the germline V gene. The CDR3 loop is CASSLGTGVDTGELFF. The DNA for the CDR3 is TGTGCCAGCAGCTTAGGTACAGGGGTAGACACCGGGGAGCTGTTTTTT.

The V gene is TRBV19, the J gene TRBJ2-1, with unresolved D. V was clipped by 0 bases and J by 1 base, with 7 bases between them. CDR3 length equals 15 residues. In germline, CDR1 is LNHDA, CDR2 SQIVND (reference sequence). CDR3 DNA sequence: TGTGCCAGTAGTATAGATCTCCTTTCCTACAATGAGCAGTTCTTC. This translates into CASSIDLLSYNEQFF.

V is TRBV2 and J is TRBJ1-2; D uncertain. CDR1 SNHLY and CDR2 FYNNEI come from the germline V gene. V lost 9 bases to trimming and J lost 2 bases, with 7 bases between them. The CDR3 length is 11 residues. The CDR3 protein is CARTGNYGYTF. Here the CDR3 DNA reads TGTGCCAGGACCGGAAACTATGGCTACACCTTC.

This chain connects TRBV18 to TRBJ2-1; D perhaps matches TRBD1 (6 bases). CDR1 is KGHSH and CDR2 is LQKENI in the germline V gene. The V end was cut by 4 bases, the J end by 8 bases, with 15 bases between. This CDR3 is built from 14 residues. The CDR3 coding sequence is TGTGCCAGCTCACAACAGGGACGAGGGTATGAGCAGTTCTTC. It is translated as CASSQQGRGYEQFF. Drawing the rest from reference TRBV18 and TRBJ2-1, the complete variable domain is NAGVMQNPRHLVRRRGQEARLRCSPMKGHSHVYWYRQLPEEGLKFMVYLQKENIIDESGMPKERFSAEFPKEGPSILRIQQVVRGDSAAYFCASSQQGRGYEQFFGPGTRLTVL.

The genes are TRBV11-3 and TRBJ1-1; D unclear. This CDR3 has 14 amino acids. Germline V lookup: CDR1 SGHNT, CDR2 YENEEA. V gave up 5 bases and J gave up 4 bases, with 14 bases separating them. The DNA of the CDR3 is TGTGCCAGCAGCATCGCGTTGATGGGCACTGAAGCTTTCTTT. Residues: CASSIALMGTEAFF. The whole variable domain, remainder taken from reference TRBV11-3 and TRBJ1-1, is EAGVVQSPRYKIIEKKQPVAFWCNPISGHNTLYWYLQNLGQGPELLIRYENEEAVDDSQLPKDRFSAERLKGVDSTLKIQPAELGDSAVYLCASSIALMGTEAFFGQGTRLTVV.

This clone was observed once. The chain uses TRBV7-2 and TRBJ2-7, with TRBD1 matching over 8 bases. V trimming: 6 bases; J trimming: 2 bases; junction bases outside the gene matches: 3. From germline, CDR1 is SGHTA and CDR2 FQGNSA. This CDR3 has 13 residues. The CDR3 loop reads CASSPDRAYEQYV. Written as DNA, the CDR3 is TGTGCCAGCAGTCCGGACAGGGCCTACGAGCAGTACGTC.

This chain connects TRBV5-1 to TRBJ1-2; D ambiguous. The CDR3 extends over 13 amino acids. Germline V gene sequence: CDR1 SGHRS, CDR2 YFSETQ. V dropped 2 bases and J dropped 0 bases, with 5 bases sitting between them. The CDR3 is CASSFGANYGYTF. The CDR3, as DNA: TGCGCCAGCAGCTTTGGCGCTAACTATGGCTACACCTTC. Full variable domain (rest looked up from reference TRBV5-1 and TRBJ1-2): KAGVTQTPRYLIKTRGQQVTLSCSPISGHRSVSWYQQTPGQGLQFLFEYFSETQRNKGNFPGRFSGRQFSNSRSEMNVSTLELGDSALYLCASSFGANYGYTFGSGTRLTVV.

CDR3 amino acids: CATSRGVAEAFF. The DNA of the CDR3 is TGTGCCACCAGCAGAGGGGTCGCTGAAGCTTTCTTT. The chain has TRBV15 and TRBJ1-1; the D is unclear. The CDR3 has 12 amino acids. Trimming took off 1 base at V and 6 bases at J, with 6 bases between the two ends. Germline assignment: CDR1 LNHNV and CDR2 YYDKDF (reference sequence).

This clone was observed a single time. This chain connects TRBV7-9 to TRBJ1-2; D is unresolved. CDR3 length equals 12 residues. The germline V and J ends were trimmed by 5 bases and 6 bases, with 10 bases remaining between them. The germline gives CDR1 SEHNR, CDR2 FQNEAQ (reference sequence). The CDR3 region is CASSRALDGYTF. DNA of the CDR3: TGTGCCAGCAGCAGGGCCCTTGATGGCTACACCTTC.

The chain has TRBV7-3 and TRBJ2-1, with 13 bases aligning to TRBD2. The CDR3 length is 16 residues. The V segment lost 5 bases and the J segment 9 bases; nucleotides outside the gene matches: 10. Germline values: CDR1 SGHTA, CDR2 FQGTGA. CDR3 DNA sequence: TGTGCCAGCAGCCCGCTACTAGCGGGAGGGCCCGCTGAGCAGTTCTTC. Translated: CASSPLLAGGPAEQFF.

This clone appeared once. The chain employs TRBV29-1 and TRBJ1-1, with 7 bases fitting TRBD1. Trimming removed 3 bases from V and 1 base from J; junction bases left unmatched: 11. The CDR3 is 16 residues long. Germline CDR1 is SQVTM and CDR2 is ANQGSEA. CDR3 DNA: TGCAGCGTTGATGAGGGAAGGGGGCGACGGAACACTGAAGCTTTCTTT. Its translation is CSVDEGRGRRNTEAFF.

The chain couples TRBV28 to TRBJ2-7; D possibly uses TRBD1 or TRBD2 (5 bases each). Germline CDR1 is MDHEN and CDR2 is SYDVKM. This CDR3 has 14 residues. V lost 8 bases and J lost 1, with 15 bases in between. CDR3 nucleotides: TGTGCCAGCTTCTCCAGTGGGGGATCCTACGAGCAGTACTTC. It yields the protein CASFSSGGSYEQYF.

The chain recombines TRBV2 with TRBJ1-5; D gene uncertain. Trimming shortened V by 0 bases and J by 6 bases, and 3 bases separated the two germline ends. Germline lookup yields CDR1 SNHLY and CDR2 FYNNEI. The CDR3 is 12 residues long. CDR3 in amino acids: CASSEAIQPQHF. The DNA of the CDR3 is TGTGCCAGCAGTGAAGCGATTCAGCCCCAGCATTTT.

This chain joins TRBV7-9 and TRBJ1-3; D unclear. The CDR3 sequence is 17 residues long. Deletions cut 1 base from V and 0 bases from J, with 13 bases between. Per germline, CDR1 SEHNR and CDR2 FQNEAQ (reference sequence). The CDR3 sequence is CASSLGRSGFSGNTIYF. CDR3 DNA sequence: TGTGCCAGCAGCTTAGGGAGATCGGGGTTCTCTGGAAACACCATATATTTT.

The V and J genes are TRBV2 and TRBJ2-3; 7 nucleotides agree with TRBD1. The length of the CDR3 is 16 residues. Germline values: CDR1 SNHLY, CDR2 FYNNEI. Trimming removed 6 bases from V and 1 base from J; junction bases left unmatched: 10. The CDR3 DNA sequence: TGTGCCAGCAGAGGACAGGCGCGAAGTCGCACAGATACGCAGTATTTT. Translated, it gives CASRGQARSRTDTQYF.

This chain links TRBV4-1 with TRBJ1-5; 9 bases align to TRBD1. Looked up from germline, CDR1 is MGHRA and CDR2 is YSYEKL. The CDR3 totals 14 residues. The V and J ends lost 4 bases and 4 bases, in that order; junction bases with no gene match: 2. The CDR3 DNA reads as TGCGCCAGCAGCCCAGGGACAGGGAATCAGCCCCAGCATTTT. Encoded protein: CASSPGTGNQPQHF.

A few counts support this clone. The chain is built from TRBV5-1 and TRBJ1-1; 7 positions agree with TRBD1. The CDR3 is 14 residues long. Looked up from germline, CDR1 is SGHRS and CDR2 is YFSETQ. V lost 1 base to trimming and J lost 4 bases; unmatched junction nucleotides: 4. DNA for the CDR3: TGCGCCAGCAGCTTGTACAGGGGAGGCACTGAAGCTTTCTTT. Its translation is CASSLYRGGTEAFF.

V usage is TRBV7-9 and J usage is TRBJ2-1; 12 bases map to TRBD2. The CDR3 contains 15 residues. From germline, CDR1 is SEHNR and CDR2 FQNEAQ (reference sequence). V lost 1 base, J lost 7 bases, and 2 bases stayed unmatched. CDR3 residues: CASSLELAGGNEQFF. The DNA of the CDR3 is TGTGCCAGCAGCTTAGAGCTAGCGGGGGGGAATGAGCAGTTCTTC.

CDR3 DNA sequence: TGTGCCAGCACCATCCTGGACAGGGGAGAAGGCGAGCAGTACTTC. Its protein is CASTILDRGEGEQYF. The chain uses TRBV5-6 and TRBJ2-7; TRBD1 matches at 9 bases. The CDR3 totals 15 residues. J was trimmed by 6 bases and V by 6 bases; bases with no gene match: 13. The germline V gene encodes CDR1 SGHDT and CDR2 YYEEEE.

This chain uses TRBV7-2 with TRBJ2-1; 11 bases are shared with TRBD2. Germline-derived CDR1 and CDR2 are SGHTA and FQGNSA. The CDR3 runs 16 residues. Unmatched junction bases numbered 10, after V lost 5 bases and J lost 7 bases. The CDR3 DNA reads TGTGCCAGCAGCGCATATTTAGCGGGGGGGCGGAATGAGCAGTTCTTC. Its protein is CASSAYLAGGRNEQFF. Looking up the rest from reference TRBV7-2 and TRBJ2-1 gives the full variable domain: GAGVSQSPSNKVTEKGKDVELRCDPISGHTALYWYRQSLGQGLEFLIYFQGNSAPDKSGLPSDRFSAERTGGSVSTLTIQRTQQEDSAVYLCASSAYLAGGRNEQFFGPGTRLTVL.

The V call is TRBV9, the J call TRBJ2-2, with D possibly matching TRBD2 (6 bases). Germline assignment: CDR1 SGDLS and CDR2 YYNGEE. V gave up 0 bases and J gave up 6 bases, with 9 bases separating them. CDR3 length: 14 residues. This chain's CDR3 is CASSVVGGAGELFF. The DNA for the CDR3 is TGTGCCAGCAGCGTAGTCGGGGGTGCCGGGGAGCTGTTTTTT.

The chain employs TRBV7-9 and TRBJ1-4; maybe TRBD1 (5 bases). CDR1 is SEHNR and CDR2 is FQNEAQ in the germline V gene (reference sequence). The CDR3 loop spans 14 amino acids. Between the trimmed V and J ends, which lost 5 bases and 7 bases, there was a span of 14 bases. CDR3 in amino acids: CASSLRGDVEKLFF. CDR3 in DNA: TGTGCCAGCAGCCTGCGAGGGGACGTTGAAAAACTGTTTTTT.

This rearrangement joins TRBV5-8 to TRBJ1-5, with TRBD1 identical over 7 bases. Germline V lookup: CDR1 SGHTS, CDR2 YDEGEE. The CDR3 consists of 14 residues. The J segment lost 1 base and the V segment lost 4 bases, leaving 2 bases of the junction unmatched. The CDR3 reads CASSRQGSNQPQHF. The DNA for the CDR3 is TGTGCCAGCAGCCGACAGGGCAGCAATCAGCCCCAGCATTTT. The variable domain in full, completed from reference TRBV5-8 and TRBJ1-5, reads EAGVTQSPTHLIKTRGQQATLRCSPISGHTSVYWYQQALGLGLQFLLWYDEGEERNRGNFPPRFSGRQFPNYSSELNVNALELEDSALYLCASSRQGSNQPQHFGDGTRLSIL.

The chain joins TRBV7-3 to TRBJ2-3; the D call may be TRBD1 or TRBD2 (5 bases each). Looked up from germline, CDR1 is SGHTA and CDR2 is FQGTGA. V was trimmed by 6 bases and J by 1 base, leaving 20 bases between them. The length of the CDR3 is 17 residues. This chain's CDR3 is CASRSGRSSIGTDTQYF. CDR3 bases: TGTGCCAGCAGATCGGGACGGAGTTCGATCGGCACAGATACGCAGTATTTT.

The chain uses TRBV5-6 and TRBJ2-5; D is tentatively TRBD1 or TRBD2 (6 bases each). CDR1 and CDR2 (germline): SGHDT, YYEEEE. V gave up 0 bases and J gave up 5 bases, with 11 bases separating them. This CDR3 has 14 amino acids. CDR3 loop: CASSLGGGPETQYF. Written as DNA, the CDR3 is TGTGCCAGCAGCTTGGGTGGGGGGCCGGAGACCCAGTACTTC.